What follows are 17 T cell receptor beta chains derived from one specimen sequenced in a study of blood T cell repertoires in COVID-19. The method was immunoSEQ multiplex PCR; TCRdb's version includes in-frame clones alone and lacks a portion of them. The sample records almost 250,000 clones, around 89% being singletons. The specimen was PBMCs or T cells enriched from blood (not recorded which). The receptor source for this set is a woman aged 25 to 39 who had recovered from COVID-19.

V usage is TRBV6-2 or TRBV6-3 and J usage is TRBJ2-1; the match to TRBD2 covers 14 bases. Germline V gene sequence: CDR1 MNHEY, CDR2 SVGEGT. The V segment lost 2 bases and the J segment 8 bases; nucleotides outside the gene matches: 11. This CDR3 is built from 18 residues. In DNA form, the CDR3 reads TGTGCCAGCAGTTACCCGACTAGCGGGAGGGTTGTCATACATGAGCAGTTCTTC. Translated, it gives CASSYPTSGRVVIHEQFF.

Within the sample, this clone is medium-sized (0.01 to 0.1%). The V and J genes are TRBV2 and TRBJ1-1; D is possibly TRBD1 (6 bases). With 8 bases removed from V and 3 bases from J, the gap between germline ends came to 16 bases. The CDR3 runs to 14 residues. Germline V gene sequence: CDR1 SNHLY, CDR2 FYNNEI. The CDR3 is CASGPRAGDTEAFF. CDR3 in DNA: TGTGCCAGCGGCCCAAGAGCAGGGGACACTGAAGCTTTCTTT.

The DNA of the CDR3 is TGTGCCAGCCGGGGGACCAGGGAGTACTTC. Amino acids: CASRGTREYF. The chain carries TRBV6-5 and TRBJ2-7; D perhaps matches TRBD2 (6 bases). The V gene lost 8 bases and the J gene lost 11 bases, with 13 bases spanning the gap. This CDR3 is 10 amino acids long. CDR1 is MNHEY and CDR2 is SVGAGI in the germline V gene.

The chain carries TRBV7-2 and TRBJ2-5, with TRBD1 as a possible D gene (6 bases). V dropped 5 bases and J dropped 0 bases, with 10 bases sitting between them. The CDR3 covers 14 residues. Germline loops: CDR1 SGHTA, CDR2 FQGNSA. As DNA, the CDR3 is TGTGCCAGCAGCGCAGACAGGTACCAAGAGACCCAGTACTTC. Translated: CASSADRYQETQYF. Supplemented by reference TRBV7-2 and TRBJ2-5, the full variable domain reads GAGVSQSPSNKVTEKGKDVELRCDPISGHTALYWYRQSLGQGLEFLIYFQGNSAPDKSGLPSDRFSAERTGGSVSTLTIQRTQQEDSAVYLCASSADRYQETQYFGPGTRLLVL.

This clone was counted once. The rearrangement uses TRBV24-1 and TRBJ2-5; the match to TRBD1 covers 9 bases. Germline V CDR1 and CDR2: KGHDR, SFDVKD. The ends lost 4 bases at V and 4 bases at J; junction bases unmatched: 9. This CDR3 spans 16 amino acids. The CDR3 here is CATSDARQGVRETQYF. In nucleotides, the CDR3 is TGTGCCACCAGTGACGCCAGACAGGGGGTTCGAGAGACCCAGTACTTC.

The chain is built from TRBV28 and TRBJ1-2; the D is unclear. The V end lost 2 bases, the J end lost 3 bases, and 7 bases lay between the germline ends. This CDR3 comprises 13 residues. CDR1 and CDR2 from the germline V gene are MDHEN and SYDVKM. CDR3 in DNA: TGTGCCAGCAGTTTAGAACAGCACTATGGCTACACCTTC. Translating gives CASSLEQHYGYTF.

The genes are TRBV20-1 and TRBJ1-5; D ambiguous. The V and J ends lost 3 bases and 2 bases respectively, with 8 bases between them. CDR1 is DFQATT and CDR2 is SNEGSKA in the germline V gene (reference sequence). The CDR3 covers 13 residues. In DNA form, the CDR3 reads TGCAGTGCTAGTTACGAGGGCAATCAGCCCCAGCATTTT. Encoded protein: CSASYEGNQPQHF.

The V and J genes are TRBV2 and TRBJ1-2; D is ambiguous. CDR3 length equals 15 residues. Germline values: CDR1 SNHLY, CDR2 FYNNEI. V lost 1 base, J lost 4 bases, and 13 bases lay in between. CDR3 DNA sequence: TGTGCCAGCAGTGAAGTCACCCTTAGGAGCTATGGCTACACCTTC. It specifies CASSEVTLRSYGYTF.

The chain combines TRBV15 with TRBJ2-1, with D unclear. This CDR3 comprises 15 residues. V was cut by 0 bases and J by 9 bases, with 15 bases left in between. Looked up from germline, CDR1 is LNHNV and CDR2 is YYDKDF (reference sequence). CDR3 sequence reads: CATSRDPGPRGEQFF. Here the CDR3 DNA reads TGTGCCACCAGCAGAGATCCGGGTCCACGAGGTGAGCAGTTCTTC.

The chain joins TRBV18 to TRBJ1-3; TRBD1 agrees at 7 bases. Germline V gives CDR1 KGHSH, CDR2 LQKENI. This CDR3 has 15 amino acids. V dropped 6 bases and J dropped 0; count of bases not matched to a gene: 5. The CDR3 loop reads CASSSGQLSGNTIYF. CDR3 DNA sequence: TGTGCCAGCTCGTCGGGACAGCTCTCTGGAAACACCATATATTTT. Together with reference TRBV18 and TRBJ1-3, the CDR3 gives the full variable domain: NAGVMQNPRHLVRRRGQEARLRCSPMKGHSHVYWYRQLPEEGLKFMVYLQKENIIDESGMPKERFSAEFPKEGPSILRIQQVVRGDSAAYFCASSSGQLSGNTIYFGEGSWLTVV.

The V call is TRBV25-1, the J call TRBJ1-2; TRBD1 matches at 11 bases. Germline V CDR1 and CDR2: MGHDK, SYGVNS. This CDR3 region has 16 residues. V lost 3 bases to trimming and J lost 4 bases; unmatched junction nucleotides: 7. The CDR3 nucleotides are TGTGCCAGCAGTGAGCCCGGACAGGGGGCGGCCTATGGCTACACCTTC. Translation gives CASSEPGQGAAYGYTF.

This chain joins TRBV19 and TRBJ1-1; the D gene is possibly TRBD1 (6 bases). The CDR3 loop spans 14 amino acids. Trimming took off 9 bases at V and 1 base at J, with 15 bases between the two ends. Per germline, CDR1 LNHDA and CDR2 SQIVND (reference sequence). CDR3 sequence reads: CASKKQGQNTEAFF. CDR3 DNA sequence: TGTGCCAGCAAAAAACAGGGACAGAACACTGAAGCTTTCTTT. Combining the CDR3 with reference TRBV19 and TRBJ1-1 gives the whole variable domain DGGITQSPKYLFRKEGQNVTLSCEQNLNHDAMYWYRQDPGQGLRLIYYSQIVNDFQKGDIAEGYSVSREKKESFPLTVTSAQKNPTAFYLCASKKQGQNTEAFFGQGTRLTVV.

Here the CDR3 DNA reads TGTGCCAGCAGGGAAACTAGCGGGGAATCCTACGAGCAGTACTTC. Encoded protein: CASRETSGESYEQYF. The rearrangement joins TRBV4-2 to TRBJ2-7; TRBD2 aligns across 10 bases. The CDR3 length is 15 residues. The junction had 6 bases not matched to a gene; V was cut back by 6 bases and J by 1 base. Looked up from germline, CDR1 is LGHNA and CDR2 is YNFKEQ.

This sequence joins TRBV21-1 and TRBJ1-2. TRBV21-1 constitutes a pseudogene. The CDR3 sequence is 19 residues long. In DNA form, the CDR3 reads TGTGCCAGCAGCAAAGTGATAGAGACTCCACTTCGGCGCGACTATGGCTACACCTTC. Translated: CASSKVIETPLRRDYGYTF.

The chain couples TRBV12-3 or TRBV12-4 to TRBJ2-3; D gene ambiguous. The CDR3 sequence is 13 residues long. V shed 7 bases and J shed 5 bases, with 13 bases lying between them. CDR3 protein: CASTLDAGDTQYF. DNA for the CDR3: TGTGCCAGCACCCTTGATGCAGGAGATACGCAGTATTTT.

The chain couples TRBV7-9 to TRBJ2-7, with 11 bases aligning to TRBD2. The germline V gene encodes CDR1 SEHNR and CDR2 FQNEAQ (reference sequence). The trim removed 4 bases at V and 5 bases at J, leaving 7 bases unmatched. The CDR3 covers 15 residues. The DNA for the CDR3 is TGTGCCAGCAGCTCCCTTAGCGGGAGGGCCCACGAGCAGTACTTC. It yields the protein CASSSLSGRAHEQYF.

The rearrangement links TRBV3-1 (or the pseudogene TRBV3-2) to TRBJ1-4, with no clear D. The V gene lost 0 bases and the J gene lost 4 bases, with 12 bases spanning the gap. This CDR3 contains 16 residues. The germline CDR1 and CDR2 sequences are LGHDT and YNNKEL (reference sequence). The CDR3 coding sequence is TGTGCCAGCAGCCAAGAACTAGTAGCCGGTAATGAAAAACTGTTTTTT. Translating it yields CASSQELVAGNEKLFF.